This TCR beta chain was recovered during a study of technical replicates of blood from a handful of donors. This clone is a singleton in its sample. The repertoire was sequenced with immunoSEQ multiplex PCR; TCRdb's copy has only in-frame clones and lacks some. This table holds about 79,000 clones, 91% found once. V lost 8 bases, J lost 6 bases, and 4 bases stayed unmatched. The germline CDR1 and CDR2 sequences are MNHNY and SVGAGI (reference sequence). The length of the CDR3 is 14 residues. This receptor was obtained from a human donor in good health. Some clones in this sample may be carry-over from other donors' samples. Source material: T cells isolated from PBMCs. This chain uses TRBV6-6 with TRBJ1-6; 10 bases fit TRBD1. The CDR3 loop reads CASSRTGGNSPLHF. CDR3 DNA sequence: TGTGCCAGCTCCAGGACAGGGGGTAATTCACCCCTCCACTTT.